The 29 T cell receptor beta chains listed next were all sequenced from one sample in a study of OX40 agonist ivuxolimab in advanced cancers. Library creation used the immunoSEQ multiplex PCR assay. TCRdb holds this immuneACCESS table with in-frame rearrangements only. Some clones are missing; in checked studies, unresolved V genes explain under half, and the rest has no known cause. This sample gives about 34,000 clones in total; around 90% of them show up just once. The ten top clones hold less than 5.5% of the sample. Sample: CD4+ or CD8+ T cells sorted from blood, taken in a trial of the OX40 agonist ivuxolimab. These TCRs come from an adult with an advanced solid tumor such as melanoma, head and neck, liver or kidney cancer.

The chain links TRBV5-1 to TRBJ2-4; no reliable D call. Trimming took off 0 bases at V and 0 bases at J, with 19 bases between the two ends. Germline V CDR1 and CDR2: SGHRS, YFSETQ. CDR3 size: 19 residues. The CDR3 bases are TGCGCCAGCAGCTTGGCCCCCCGGACCGGAGTAGTAGCCAAAAACATTCAGTACTTC. Translating it yields CASSLAPRTGVVAKNIQYF.

The chain carries TRBV7-9 and TRBJ2-2; no clear D gene. CDR1 is SEHNR, CDR2 FQNEAQ, per germline (reference sequence). CDR3 length: 14 residues. V lost 3 bases and J 1 base, leaving 6 bases between the germline ends. The CDR3: CASSFPMNTGELFF. CDR3 bases: TGTGCCAGCAGCTTCCCGATGAACACCGGGGAGCTGTTTTTT. The complete variable domain, with remaining parts taken from reference TRBV7-9 and TRBJ2-2, reads DTGVSQNPRHKITKRGQNVTFRCDPISEHNRLYWYRQTLGQGPEFLTYFQNEAQLEKSRLLSDRFSAERPKGSFSTLEIQRTEQGDSAMYLCASSFPMNTGELFFGEGSRLTVL.

This clone was picked up a small number of times. The rearrangement joins TRBV10-3 to TRBJ2-3; 7 nucleotides agree with TRBD2. This CDR3 is 14 amino acids long. Germline V gives CDR1 ENHRY, CDR2 SYGVKD. The junction had 4 bases not matched to a gene; V was cut back by 5 bases and J by 2 bases. CDR3 DNA sequence: TGTGCCATCAGTTCGGGACTACCCACAGATACGCAGTATTTT. Translated: CAISSGLPTDTQYF.

This clone was seen a single time. CDR3 DNA: TGTGCCAGCAGTTTAGCGGGAGGGCCGGCTGAGCAGTTCTTC. Translation: CASSLAGGPAEQFF. The chain combines TRBV27 with TRBJ2-1, with TRBD2 matching over 9 bases. Per the germline V gene, CDR1 is MNHEY and CDR2 is SMNVEV (reference sequence). The V segment lost 2 bases and the J segment 9 bases; nucleotides outside the gene matches: 5. The CDR3 covers 14 residues.

This clone was observed a single time. The rearrangement joins TRBV18 to TRBJ1-2; a possible D gene is TRBD1 (6 bases). V was shortened by 3 bases and J by 0 bases, with 17 bases between the two germline ends. Per the germline V gene, CDR1 is KGHSH and CDR2 is LQKENI. The CDR3 covers 17 residues. CDR3 protein: CASSPRVQGGTNYGYTF. As DNA, the CDR3 is TGTGCCAGCTCACCGCGCGTACAGGGAGGTACTAACTATGGCTACACCTTC.

V is TRBV11-2 and J is TRBJ2-5, with D unresolved. CDR3 size: 14 residues. Trimming shortened V by 3 bases and J by 5 bases, and 13 bases separated the two germline ends. Germline values: CDR1 SGHAT, CDR2 FQNNGV. The CDR3 DNA reads TGTGCCAGCAGCTTTCTTCCCCGCCTGGAGACCCAGTACTTC. Translation gives CASSFLPRLETQYF.

This chain links TRBV6-5 with TRBJ1-5, with D tentatively TRBD1 (5 bases). CDR3 length: 13 residues. Germline assignment: CDR1 MNHEY and CDR2 SVGAGI. V was shortened by 6 bases and J by 3 bases, with 9 bases between the two germline ends. The CDR3 nucleotides are TGTGCCAGCAGGGGACCGTTCAATCAGCCCCAGCATTTT. Its translation is CASRGPFNQPQHF.

CDR3 nucleotide sequence: TGTGCCAGCAGTACGGACAGGGGGCATGGCTACACCTTC. The encoded protein is CASSTDRGHGYTF. The chain uses TRBV28 and TRBJ1-2, with TRBD1 matching over 11 bases. This CDR3 has 13 amino acids. The V and J ends lost 5 bases and 6 bases, in that order; junction bases with no gene match: 2. From germline, CDR1 is MDHEN and CDR2 SYDVKM.

This clone was seen only once. The chain is built from TRBV11-2 and TRBJ1-5, with a tentative D call TRBD1 (6 bases). V lost 2 bases to trimming and J lost 0 bases, with 11 bases between them. Germline CDR1 is SGHAT and CDR2 is FQNNGV. This CDR3 contains 16 residues. The chain's CDR3 is CASSLRDTYSNQPQHF. The DNA for the CDR3 is TGTGCCAGCAGCTTACGGGACACTTATAGCAATCAGCCCCAGCATTTT.

V is TRBV18 and J is TRBJ2-5; 8 nucleotides agree with TRBD2. The CDR3 has 16 residues. The germline V gene encodes CDR1 KGHSH and CDR2 LQKENI. V dropped 5 bases and J dropped 4; count of bases not matched to a gene: 12. The CDR3 loop is CASSTSSGGVVETQYF. The CDR3 coding sequence is TGTGCCAGCTCAACGTCGTCGGGGGGGGTCGTAGAGACCCAGTACTTC. Filled out from reference TRBV18 and TRBJ2-5, the complete variable domain reads NAGVMQNPRHLVRRRGQEARLRCSPMKGHSHVYWYRQLPEEGLKFMVYLQKENIIDESGMPKERFSAEFPKEGPSILRIQQVVRGDSAAYFCASSTSSGGVVETQYFGPGTRLLVL.

The sample holds one count of this clone. The rearrangement uses TRBV19 and TRBJ2-1; 7 positions match TRBD1. V was clipped by 4 bases and J by 5 bases; unmatched bases: 11. Germline lookup yields CDR1 LNHDA and CDR2 SQIVND (reference sequence). The CDR3 runs 16 residues. CDR3 amino acids: CASSTSSGQINNEQFF. CDR3 coding DNA: TGTGCCAGTAGTACTTCCTCGGGACAGATAAACAATGAGCAGTTCTTC.

The chain is built from TRBV27 and TRBJ1-2, with 9 nucleotides matching TRBD1. CDR1 MNHEY and CDR2 SMNVEV come from the germline V gene (reference sequence). The CDR3 length is 14 residues. The V segment lost 5 bases and the J segment 1 base; nucleotides outside the gene matches: 2. The CDR3 DNA follows: TGTGCCAGCAGTGAGGACAGGGGTAACTATGGCTACACCTTC. Its translation: CASSEDRGNYGYTF.

V and J are TRBV28 and TRBJ1-3; D is ambiguous. CDR3 length: 16 amino acids. V lost 7 bases and J 0 bases, leaving 16 bases between the germline ends. The germline V gene has CDR1 MDHEN and CDR2 SYDVKM. For the CDR3, the DNA is TGTGCCAGCACTAAGAGGCCTCCGAGCTCTGGAAACACCATATATTTT. This encodes CASTKRPPSSGNTIYF.

In the case of this clone: One end of the junction fails to match germline, which may point to a read error. This chain joins TRBV6-1 and TRBJ1-5; D unclear. The germline CDR1 and CDR2 sequences are MNHNS and SASEGT. There are 13 residues in the CDR3. CDR3 coding DNA: TGTGTCAGCAGTGAAGAAGTCAGCCAGCCCCAGCATTTT. As protein: CVSSEEVSQPQHF.

V is TRBV5-1 and J is TRBJ1-1; TRBD1 aligns across 11 bases. This CDR3 is built from 15 residues. Germline-derived CDR1 and CDR2 are SGHRS and YFSETQ. V gave up 0 bases and J gave up 9 bases; unmatched junction bases: 7. The CDR3 DNA is TGCGCCAGCAGCTTGGCGGGACAGGGGGGTCCCAAAGCTTTCTTT. Its protein is CASSLAGQGGPKAFF.

The rearrangement uses TRBV27 and TRBJ2-1, with a tentative D call TRBD2 (6 bases). V lost 4 bases, J lost 5 bases, and 12 bases lay in between. Germline V gene lookup returns CDR1 MNHEY and CDR2 SMNVEV (reference sequence). CDR3 length: 14 residues. CDR3 region: CASSSRLGHNEQFF. The CDR3 DNA sequence: TGTGCCAGCAGTTCCCGACTAGGGCACAATGAGCAGTTCTTC.

The V call is TRBV9, the J call TRBJ1-1; TRBD1 agrees at 9 bases. Germline V gene data show CDR1 as SGDLS and CDR2 as YYNGEE. Trimming cost V 2 bases and J 4 bases; bases outside gene matches: 12. This CDR3 region has 17 residues. CDR3 amino acids: CASSVRPTGTGITEAFF. CDR3 bases: TGTGCCAGCAGCGTGAGACCTACCGGGACAGGGATCACTGAAGCTTTCTTT. Complete variable domain (other parts from reference TRBV9 and TRBJ1-1): DSGVTQTPKHLITATGQRVTLRCSPRSGDLSVYWYQQSLDQGLQFLIQYYNGEERAKGNILERFSAQQFPDLHSELNLSSLELGDSALYFCASSVRPTGTGITEAFFGQGTRLTVV.

The chain is built from TRBV7-9 and TRBJ2-6; D perhaps matches TRBD2 (5 bases). Trimming left V 3 bases short and J 0 bases short, with 9 bases between. The germline V gene encodes CDR1 SEHNR and CDR2 FQNEAQ (reference sequence). This CDR3 is 16 amino acids long. The chain's CDR3 is CASSFGGGSGANVLTF. The CDR3 bases are TGTGCCAGCAGCTTCGGTGGAGGCTCTGGGGCCAACGTCCTGACTTTC.

The rearrangement uses TRBV4-1 and TRBJ1-5; maybe TRBD1 (6 bases). Germline assignment: CDR1 MGHRA and CDR2 YSYEKL. CDR3 length: 17 amino acids. The V gene lost 0 bases and the J gene lost 2 bases, with 14 bases spanning the gap. The CDR3: CASSQEGRGGGNQPQHF. CDR3 bases: TGCGCCAGCAGCCAAGAGGGTAGAGGGGGTGGCAATCAGCCCCAGCATTTT.

This chain joins TRBV29-1 and TRBJ1-2, with D tentatively TRBD1 (6 bases). This CDR3 contains 13 residues. CDR1 is SQVTM and CDR2 is ANQGSEA in the germline V gene. Trimming pared 4 bases from V and 3 bases from J, leaving 12 bases between. The chain's CDR3 is CSVGGGPDYGYTF. The CDR3 DNA follows: TGCAGCGTTGGGGGGGGGCCAGACTATGGCTACACCTTC.

The V gene is TRBV19, the J gene TRBJ1-4; unclear D gene. Germline CDR1 reads LNHDA; CDR2 reads SQIVND (reference sequence). The CDR3 spans 14 residues. V was trimmed by 5 bases and J by 0 bases, leaving 7 bases between them. The CDR3: CASSPGATNEKLFF. The CDR3 region has the DNA TGTGCCAGTAGTCCGGGAGCAACTAATGAAAAACTGTTTTTT.

This chain joins TRBV7-2 and TRBJ1-2; D is perhaps TRBD1 (5 bases). Per germline, CDR1 SGHTA and CDR2 FQGNSA. V was shortened by 3 bases and J by 6 bases, with 8 bases between the two germline ends. This CDR3 spans 12 amino acids. CDR3 residues: CASSFGTDGYTF. DNA for the CDR3: TGTGCCAGCAGCTTCGGGACTGATGGCTACACCTTC.

The chain recombines TRBV19 with TRBJ2-2; 12 positions match TRBD2. Germline CDR1 is LNHDA and CDR2 is SQIVND (reference sequence). J gave up 7 bases and V 5 bases, and 5 bases lay outside the gene matches. The CDR3 is 15 amino acids. DNA of the CDR3: TGTGCCAGTAGTGTGACTAGCGGGAGAGGCGGGGAGCTGTTTTTT. It is translated as CASSVTSGRGGELFF.

This clone was seen only once. The V call is TRBV2, the J call TRBJ2-2; D is unresolved. Germline lookup yields CDR1 SNHLY and CDR2 FYNNEI. This CDR3 has 13 amino acids. The V gene lost 9 bases and the J gene lost 4 bases, with 12 bases spanning the gap. The CDR3 nucleotides are TGTGCCAGTCGTGGGATGGGCACCGGGGAGCTGTTTTTT. Amino acid sequence: CASRGMGTGELFF.

The chain uses TRBV7-2 and TRBJ1-1; a weak D match, TRBD1 (5 bases). Trimming took off 0 bases at V and 0 bases at J, with 14 bases between the two ends. Germline V gene lookup returns CDR1 SGHTA and CDR2 FQGNSA. This CDR3 has 17 amino acids. CDR3 sequence reads: CASSLAVDSLMNTEAFF. Written as DNA, the CDR3 is TGTGCCAGCAGCTTAGCGGTTGACAGCCTAATGAACACTGAAGCTTTCTTT.

This chain's CDR3 is CASSFTSGQETQYF. In DNA, the CDR3 is TGTGCCAGCAGTTTTACTAGCGGACAAGAGACCCAGTACTTC. The rearrangement joins TRBV28 to TRBJ2-5, with 8 positions matching TRBD2. Germline V lookup: CDR1 MDHEN, CDR2 SYDVKM. There are 14 residues in the CDR3. The V and J ends lost 3 bases and 2 bases, in that order; junction bases with no gene match: 2.

V usage is TRBV18 and J usage is TRBJ1-2; a weak D match, TRBD1 (5 bases). V was clipped by 2 bases and J by 4 bases, with 8 bases between them. Germline CDR1 is KGHSH and CDR2 is LQKENI. CDR3 length equals 13 residues. CDR3 protein: CASSPRQGYGYTF. The CDR3 region has the DNA TGTGCCAGCTCACCAAGGCAGGGCTATGGCTACACCTTC.

This sequence joins TRBV5-1 and TRBJ2-1; D may be TRBD1 or TRBD2 (5 bases each). CDR3 size: 17 residues. Trimming left V 4 bases short and J 5 bases short, with 22 bases between. Germline assignment: CDR1 SGHRS and CDR2 YFSETQ. The CDR3 DNA follows: TGCGCCAGCAGCCCCAGATATGGTGCAGGGAGTGACAATGAGCAGTTCTTC. This codes for CASSPRYGAGSDNEQFF. Full variable domain (outside the CDR3, taken from reference TRBV5-1 and TRBJ2-1): KAGVTQTPRYLIKTRGQQVTLSCSPISGHRSVSWYQQTPGQGLQFLFEYFSETQRNKGNFPGRFSGRQFSNSRSEMNVSTLELGDSALYLCASSPRYGAGSDNEQFFGPGTRLTVL.

The chain carries TRBV7-6 and TRBJ2-2; no firm D call. CDR1 is SGHVS and CDR2 is FNYEAQ in the germline V gene. V gave up 3 bases and J gave up 4 bases, with 12 bases separating them. The CDR3 spans 15 residues. Here the CDR3 DNA reads TGTGCCAGCAGCTTTTATCTAGGTGGCACCGGGGAGCTGTTTTTT. It translates to CASSFYLGGTGELFF.